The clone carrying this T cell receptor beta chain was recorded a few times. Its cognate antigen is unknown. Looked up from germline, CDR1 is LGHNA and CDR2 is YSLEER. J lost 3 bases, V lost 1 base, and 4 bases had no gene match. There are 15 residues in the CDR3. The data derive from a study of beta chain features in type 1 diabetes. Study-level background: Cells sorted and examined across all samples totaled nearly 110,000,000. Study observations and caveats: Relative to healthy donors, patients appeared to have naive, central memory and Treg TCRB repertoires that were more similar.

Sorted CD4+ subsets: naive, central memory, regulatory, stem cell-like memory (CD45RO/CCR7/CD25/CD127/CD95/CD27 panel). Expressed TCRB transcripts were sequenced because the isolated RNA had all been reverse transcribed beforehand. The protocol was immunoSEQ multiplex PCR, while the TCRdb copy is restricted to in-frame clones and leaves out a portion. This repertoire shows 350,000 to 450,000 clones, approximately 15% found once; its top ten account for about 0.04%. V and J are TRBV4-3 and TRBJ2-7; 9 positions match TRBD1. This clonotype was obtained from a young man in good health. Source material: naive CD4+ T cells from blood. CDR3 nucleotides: TGCGCCAGCAGCCAAGGTCCGGACAGGGGCTACGAGCAGTACTTC. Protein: CASSQGPDRGYEQYF.